This TCR beta chain stems from a study of Tregs in tolerant kidney transplant recipients. With respect to this clone: Its antigen is currently unknown.

Profiling relied on immunoSEQ multiplex PCR, and the TCRdb table lists in-frame clones only, not all of them. The sample lists under 300,000 clones, about 80% occurring once. Study-wide results and caveats: No direct test of biological reproducibility was done here. Expanding Tregs on activated donor B cells appeared to best identify donor-specific TCRbeta clones. The small number of patients limits these findings pending further validation.

Thawed PBMCs were FACS-sorted into unstimulated CD4+CD25+CD127- regulatory T cells, CD4+CD25- non-regulatory cells, CD4 and CD8 cells. Germline V lookup: CDR1 MNHEY, CDR2 SVGAGI. The length of the CDR3 is 13 residues. The V segment lost 8 bases and the J segment 4 bases; nucleotides outside the gene matches: 6. This TCR came from a human donor in good health. The chain carries TRBV6-5 and TRBJ1-1; 8 nucleotides line up with TRBD1. Input material: CD4+ T cells from blood. The DNA of the CDR3 is TGTGCCAGCGGACAGGGCCGGGTCACTGAAGCTTTCTTT. It specifies CASGQGRVTEAFF.